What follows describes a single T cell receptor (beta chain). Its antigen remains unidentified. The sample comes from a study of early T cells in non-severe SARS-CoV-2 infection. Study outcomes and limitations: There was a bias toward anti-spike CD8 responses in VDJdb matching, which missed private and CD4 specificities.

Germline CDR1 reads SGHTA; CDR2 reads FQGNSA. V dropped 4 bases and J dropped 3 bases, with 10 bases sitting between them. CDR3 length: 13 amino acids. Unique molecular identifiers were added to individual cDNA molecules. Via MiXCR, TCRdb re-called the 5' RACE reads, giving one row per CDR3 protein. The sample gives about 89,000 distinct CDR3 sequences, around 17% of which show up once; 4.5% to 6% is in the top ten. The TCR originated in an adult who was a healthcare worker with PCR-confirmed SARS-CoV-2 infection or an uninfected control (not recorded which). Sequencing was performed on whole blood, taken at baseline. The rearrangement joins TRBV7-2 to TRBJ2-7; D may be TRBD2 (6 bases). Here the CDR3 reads CASSWLADYEQYF. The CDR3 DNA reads TGTGCCAGCAGCTGGTTAGCGGACTACGAGCAGTACTTC. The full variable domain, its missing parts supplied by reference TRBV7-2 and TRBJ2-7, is GAGVSQSPSNKVTEKGKDVELRCDPISGHTALYWYRQSLGQGLEFLIYFQGNSAPDKSGLPSDRFSAERTGGSVSTLTIQRTQQEDSAVYLCASSWLADYEQYFGPGTRLTVT.